This is a list of T cell receptor beta chains from one sample in a study of cytomegalovirus exposure and HLA in healthy donors. Method: immunoSEQ multiplex PCR; TCRdb's copy keeps in-frame clones and lacks some. The repertoire holds some 90,000 clones, with roughly 80% as singletons. The sequencing sample was made of PBMCs. Every receptor here comes from a young man in good health and CMV-seronegative. Both conserved end residues are part of each CDR3. Fields, in order: J gene, V gene, CDR3 protein.

j_gene: TRBJ1-2; v_gene: TRBV18; CDR3aa: CASSPKTQGQGYTF
j_gene: TRBJ1-2; v_gene: TRBV5-1; CDR3aa: CASSYRQGALFTF
j_gene: TRBJ1-1; v_gene: TRBV2; CDR3aa: CASSADREAFF
j_gene: TRBJ1-5; v_gene: TRBV6-5; CDR3aa: CASSSRGGSNQPQHF
j_gene: TRBJ1-2; v_gene: TRBV7-9; CDR3aa: CASSLPSIPNYGYTF
j_gene: TRBJ1-5; v_gene: TRBV19; CDR3aa: CASSIETLGQPQHF
j_gene: TRBJ2-6; v_gene: TRBV7-9; CDR3aa: CASSKWDRWESGGANVLTF
j_gene: TRBJ2-5; v_gene: TRBV6-6; CDR3aa: CASSYLTGVETQYF
j_gene: TRBJ1-4; v_gene: TRBV28; CDR3aa: CASTKLGTGGGREKLFF
j_gene: TRBJ1-2; v_gene: TRBV27; CDR3aa: CASSRADSEFGYTF
j_gene: TRBJ1-5; v_gene: TRBV11-2; CDR3aa: CASSLGTGANQPQHF
j_gene: TRBJ1-2; v_gene: TRBV4-1; CDR3aa: CASSQELTGRGYTF
j_gene: TRBJ2-3; v_gene: TRBV28; CDR3aa: CASSSPPLPTDTQYF
j_gene: TRBJ1-2; v_gene: TRBV9; CDR3aa: CASSPRTGGFNYGYTF
j_gene: TRBJ1-1; v_gene: TRBV7-2; CDR3aa: CASTPQGYEAFF
j_gene: TRBJ2-5; v_gene: TRBV2; CDR3aa: CASSVQREETQYF
j_gene: TRBJ2-3; v_gene: TRBV13; CDR3aa: CASSLGTGGATGTQYF
j_gene: TRBJ2-7; v_gene: TRBV6-1; CDR3aa: CASSARRDEQYF
j_gene: TRBJ1-1; v_gene: TRBV29-1; CDR3aa: CSVVQSNTEAFF
j_gene: TRBJ2-7; v_gene: TRBV4-1; CDR3aa: CASSRERPSTYEQYF
j_gene: TRBJ2-7; v_gene: TRBV7-2; CDR3aa: CASSPPGGGTGGHEQYF
j_gene: TRBJ1-6; v_gene: TRBV25-1; CDR3aa: CASSEGHGYNSPLHF
j_gene: TRBJ1-1; v_gene: TRBV10-3; CDR3aa: CAISESTDEAFF
j_gene: TRBJ2-2; v_gene: TRBV6-4; CDR3aa: CASREQGLSAGELFF
j_gene: TRBJ1-1; v_gene: TRBV6-5; CDR3aa: CASTPRGRNTEAFF
j_gene: TRBJ1-1; v_gene: TRBV7-9; CDR3aa: CASSLEGGTGPRTEAFF
j_gene: TRBJ2-3; v_gene: TRBV30; CDR3aa: CAWSVKGSGFGGASADTQYF
j_gene: TRBJ1-4; v_gene: TRBV2; CDR3aa: CASSEGLTAEKLFF
j_gene: TRBJ2-7; v_gene: TRBV19; CDR3aa: CASSIRGYNEQYF
j_gene: TRBJ2-1; v_gene: TRBV29-1; CDR3aa: CSVEDAGGDYNEQFF
j_gene: TRBJ1-5; v_gene: TRBV4-2; CDR3aa: CASSQDWTGNQPQHF
j_gene: TRBJ2-1; v_gene: TRBV9; CDR3aa: CASSTEGLATPNEQFF
j_gene: TRBJ2-1; v_gene: TRBV7-7; CDR3aa: CASSTGTGGYNEQFF
j_gene: TRBJ2-7; v_gene: TRBV7-9; CDR3aa: CASSPPRTDEQYF
j_gene: TRBJ1-2; v_gene: TRBV28; CDR3aa: CASSRRVGYNYGYTF
j_gene: TRBJ2-5; v_gene: TRBV28; CDR3aa: CASSSGHLETQYF
j_gene: TRBJ2-3; v_gene: TRBV5-1; CDR3aa: CASSYFSGGASDTQYF
j_gene: TRBJ1-1; v_gene: TRBV11-3; CDR3aa: CASSLAQTILTEAFF
j_gene: TRBJ1-2; v_gene: TRBV7-2; CDR3aa: CASSLSGIYGYTF
j_gene: TRBJ2-7; v_gene: TRBV30; CDR3aa: CAWSVLGPEQYF